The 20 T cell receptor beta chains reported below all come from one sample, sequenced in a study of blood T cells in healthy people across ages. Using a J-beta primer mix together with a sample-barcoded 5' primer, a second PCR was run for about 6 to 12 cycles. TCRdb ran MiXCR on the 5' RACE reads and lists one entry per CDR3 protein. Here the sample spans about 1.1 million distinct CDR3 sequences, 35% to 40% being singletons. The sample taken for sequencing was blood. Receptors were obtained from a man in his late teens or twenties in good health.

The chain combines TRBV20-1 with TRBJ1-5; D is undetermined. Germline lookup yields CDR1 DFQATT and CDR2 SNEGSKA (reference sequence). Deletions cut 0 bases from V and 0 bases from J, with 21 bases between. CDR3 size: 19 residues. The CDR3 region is CSARDLRERPDFSNQPQHF. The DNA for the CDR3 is TGCAGTGCTAGAGATTTAAGGGAGAGGCCCGACTTTAGCAATCAGCCCCAGCATTTT.

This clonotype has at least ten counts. The CDR3 is CASSLGTSGLSTDTQYF. CDR3 nucleotides: TGTGCCAGCAGCTTGGGGACTAGCGGGCTTAGCACAGATACGCAGTATTTT. The chain carries TRBV7-2 and TRBJ2-3, with 12 bases lining up with TRBD2. This CDR3 has 17 amino acids. Germline V lookup: CDR1 SGHTA, CDR2 FQGNSA. Trimming took 3 bases from V and 0 from J; bases not matched to a gene: 4.

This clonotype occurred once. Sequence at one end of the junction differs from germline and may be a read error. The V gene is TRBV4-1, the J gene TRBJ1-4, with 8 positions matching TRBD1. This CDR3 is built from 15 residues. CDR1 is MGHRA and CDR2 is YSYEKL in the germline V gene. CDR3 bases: TGCGCCAGCGGCCAGACCAGGACAGGGAATGAAAAACTGTTTTTT. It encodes CASGQTRTGNEKLFF.

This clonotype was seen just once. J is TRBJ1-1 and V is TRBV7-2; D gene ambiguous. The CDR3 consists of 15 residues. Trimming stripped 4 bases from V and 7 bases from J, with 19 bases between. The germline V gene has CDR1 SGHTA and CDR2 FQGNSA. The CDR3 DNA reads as TGTGCCAGCAGCTGGAGTGGAGGGCAAGGGAGTGAAGCTTTCTTT. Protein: CASSWSGGQGSEAFF.

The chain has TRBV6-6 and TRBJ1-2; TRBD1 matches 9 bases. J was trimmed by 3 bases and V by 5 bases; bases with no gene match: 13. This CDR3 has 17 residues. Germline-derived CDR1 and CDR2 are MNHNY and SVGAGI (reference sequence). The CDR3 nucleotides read TGTGCCAGCAGTCCAGACAGGGGGGGATTTAGGGACTATGGCTACACCTTC. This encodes CASSPDRGGFRDYGYTF.

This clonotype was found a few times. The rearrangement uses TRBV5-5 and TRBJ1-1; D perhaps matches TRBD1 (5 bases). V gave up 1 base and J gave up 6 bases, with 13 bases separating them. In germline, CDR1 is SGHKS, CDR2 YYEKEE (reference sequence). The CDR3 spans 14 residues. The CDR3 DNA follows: TGTGCCAGCAGCTTGAGGTTAGGGACGCCTGAAGCTTTCTTT. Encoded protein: CASSLRLGTPEAFF.

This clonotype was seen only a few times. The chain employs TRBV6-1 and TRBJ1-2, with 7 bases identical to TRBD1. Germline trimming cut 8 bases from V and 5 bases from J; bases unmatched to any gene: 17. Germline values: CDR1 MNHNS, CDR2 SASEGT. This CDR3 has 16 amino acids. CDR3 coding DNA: TGTGCCAGCTCTGAACCTCCCCTGGACAGGAGATATGGCTACACCTTC. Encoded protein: CASSEPPLDRRYGYTF.

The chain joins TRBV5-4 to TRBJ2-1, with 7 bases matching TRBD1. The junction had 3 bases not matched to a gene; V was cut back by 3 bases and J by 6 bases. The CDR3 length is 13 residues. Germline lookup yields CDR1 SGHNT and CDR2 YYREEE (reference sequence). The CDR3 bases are TGTGCCAGCAGCTGGGCAGGGGGCAATGAGCAGTTCTTC. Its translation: CASSWAGGNEQFF.

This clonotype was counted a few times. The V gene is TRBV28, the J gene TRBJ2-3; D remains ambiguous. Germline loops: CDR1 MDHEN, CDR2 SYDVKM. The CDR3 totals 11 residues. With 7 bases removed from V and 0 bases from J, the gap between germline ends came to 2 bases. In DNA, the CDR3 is TGTGCCAGCATTAGCACAGATACGCAGTATTTT. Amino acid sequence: CASISTDTQYF.

The chain's CDR3 is CASINGGGEETQFF. The DNA for the CDR3 is TGTGCCAGCATCAACGGAGGGGGCGAAGAGACCCAGTTCTTC. The chain uses TRBV7-9 and TRBJ2-1; possible D gene TRBD1, 7 bases. The length of the CDR3 is 14 residues. CDR1 SEHNR and CDR2 FQNEAQ come from the germline V gene (reference sequence). V shed 7 bases and J shed 13 bases, with 23 bases lying between them.

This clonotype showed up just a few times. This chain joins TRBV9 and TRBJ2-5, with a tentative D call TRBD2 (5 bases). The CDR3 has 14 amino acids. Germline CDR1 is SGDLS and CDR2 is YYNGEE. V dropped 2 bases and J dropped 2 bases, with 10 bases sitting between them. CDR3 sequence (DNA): TGTGCCAGCAGCGTGACTACGAAACAAGAGACCCAGTACTTC. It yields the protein CASSVTTKQETQYF.

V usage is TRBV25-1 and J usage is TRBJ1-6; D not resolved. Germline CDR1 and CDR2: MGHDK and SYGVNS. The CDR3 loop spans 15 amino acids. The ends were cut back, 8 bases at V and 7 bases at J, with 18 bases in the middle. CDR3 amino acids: CASCEDSTRNSPLHF. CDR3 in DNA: TGTGCCAGCTGCGAAGATTCGACAAGGAATTCACCCCTCCACTTT.

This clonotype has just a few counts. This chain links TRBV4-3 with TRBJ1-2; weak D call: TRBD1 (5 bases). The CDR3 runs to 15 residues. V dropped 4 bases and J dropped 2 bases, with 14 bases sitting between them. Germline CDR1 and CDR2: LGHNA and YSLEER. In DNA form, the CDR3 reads TGCGCCAGCAGCCCTAGTCCACAGGAGAACTATGGCTACACCTTC. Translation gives CASSPSPQENYGYTF.

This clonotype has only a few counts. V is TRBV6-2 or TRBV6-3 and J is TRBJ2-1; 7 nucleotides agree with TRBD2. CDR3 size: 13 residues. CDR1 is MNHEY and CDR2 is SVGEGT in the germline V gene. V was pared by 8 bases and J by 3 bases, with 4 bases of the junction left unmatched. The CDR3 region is CASEGLNYNEQFF. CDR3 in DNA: TGTGCCAGCGAGGGACTAAACTACAATGAGCAGTTCTTC.

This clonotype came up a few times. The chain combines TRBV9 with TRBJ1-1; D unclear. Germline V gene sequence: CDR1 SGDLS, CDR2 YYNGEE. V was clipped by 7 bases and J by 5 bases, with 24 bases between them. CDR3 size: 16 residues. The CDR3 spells CASQRMKFFAGTEAFF. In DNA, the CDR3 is TGTGCCAGCCAGCGTATGAAGTTCTTCGCGGGGACTGAAGCTTTCTTT. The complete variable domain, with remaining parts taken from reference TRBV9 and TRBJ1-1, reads DSGVTQTPKHLITATGQRVTLRCSPRSGDLSVYWYQQSLDQGLQFLIQYYNGEERAKGNILERFSAQQFPDLHSELNLSSLELGDSALYFCASQRMKFFAGTEAFFGQGTRLTVV.

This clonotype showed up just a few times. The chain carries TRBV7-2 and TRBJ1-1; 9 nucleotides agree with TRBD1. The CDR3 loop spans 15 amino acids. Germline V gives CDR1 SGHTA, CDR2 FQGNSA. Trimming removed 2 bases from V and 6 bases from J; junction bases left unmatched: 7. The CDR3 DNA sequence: TGTGCCAGCAGCTTATTAACAGGGGGCCGCTCTGAAGCTTTCTTT. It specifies CASSLLTGGRSEAFF.

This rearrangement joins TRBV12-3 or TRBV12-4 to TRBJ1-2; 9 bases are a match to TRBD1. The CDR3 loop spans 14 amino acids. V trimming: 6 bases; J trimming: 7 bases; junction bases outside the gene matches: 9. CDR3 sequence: CASRDNRGLSGYTF. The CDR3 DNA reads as TGTGCCAGCAGAGACAACAGGGGGCTGAGTGGCTACACCTTC.

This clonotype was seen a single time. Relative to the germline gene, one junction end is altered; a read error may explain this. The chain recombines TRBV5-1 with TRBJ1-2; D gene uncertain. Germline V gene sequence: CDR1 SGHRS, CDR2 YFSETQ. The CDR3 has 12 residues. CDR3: CAGSLSGRGYTF. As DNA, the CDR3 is TGCGCCGGCAGCTTGAGTGGGAGAGGCTACACCTTC. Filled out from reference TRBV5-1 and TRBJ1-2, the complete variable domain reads KAGVTQTPRYLIKTRGQQVTLSCSPISGHRSVSWYQQTPGQGLQFLFEYFSETQRNKGNFPGRFSGRQFSNSRSEMNVSTLELGDSALYLCAGSLSGRGYTFGSGTRLTVV.

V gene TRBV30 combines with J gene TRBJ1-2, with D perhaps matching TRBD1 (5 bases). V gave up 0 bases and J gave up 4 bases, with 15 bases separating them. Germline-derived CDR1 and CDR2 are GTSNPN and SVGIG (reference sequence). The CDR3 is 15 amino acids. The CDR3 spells CAWSVLQGLGYGYTF. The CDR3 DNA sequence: TGTGCCTGGAGTGTATTGCAGGGCCTGGGCTATGGCTACACCTTC. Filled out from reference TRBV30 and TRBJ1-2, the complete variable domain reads SQTIHQWPATLVQPVGSPLSLECTVEGTSNPNLYWYRQAAGRGLQLLFYSVGIGQISSEVPQNLSASRPQDRQFILSSKKLLLSDSGFYLCAWSVLQGLGYGYTFGSGTRLTVV.

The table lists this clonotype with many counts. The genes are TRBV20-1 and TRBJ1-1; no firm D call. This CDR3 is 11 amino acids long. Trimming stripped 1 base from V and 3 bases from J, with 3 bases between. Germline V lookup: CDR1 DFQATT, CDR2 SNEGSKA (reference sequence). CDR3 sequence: CSARGHTEAFF. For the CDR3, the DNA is TGCAGTGCTAGAGGACACACTGAAGCTTTCTTT.